The entry below gives a single T cell receptor (beta chain) sequence along with its context. Its target antigen remains unknown. One base away there is no much larger clone; base qualities are not given. The data were taken from a study of OX40 agonist ivuxolimab in advanced cancers. For context, the study as a whole: Ivuxolimab, which targeted the costimulatory receptor OX40 (CD134), was an agonistic, fully human IgG2 monoclonal antibody. The purpose of peripheral TCRbeta sequencing was to test whether ivuxolimab changed TCR sequence diversity and led to clonal T-cell expansion. Prior anti-PD-1, anti-PD-L1 or anti-CTLA-4 therapy was permitted, and checkpoint inhibitors had been received by approximately 39% of dose-escalation patients. Intravenous ivuxolimab was administered to patients every 2 weeks at six dose levels: 0.01, 0.1, 0.3, 1.5, 3 and 10 mg/kg. The paper covers the monotherapy dose-escalation part of the phase I ivuxolimab trial, which included N ≈ 57 patients. In the dose-escalation cohort, around four fifths of patients were male, and the mean age was roughly 60 years, with a range of 23 to 79. Partial responses were achieved by three dose-escalation patients, of whom one had hepatocellular carcinoma and two had cutaneous melanoma. Of the 50 or so patients in dose escalation, about 19 had hepatocellular carcinoma, some 15 had melanoma, 9 had renal cell carcinoma and 9 had head and neck cancer.

The paper's findings and limits, for the study overall: Low levels of normalized T-cell clonal expansion were also seen in some patients who did not respond. In the 0.1-3.0 mg/kg groups, partial responders had among the lowest normalized peripheral clonal expansion, particularly in CD8+ T cells. At doses of 0.1 to 3.0 mg/kg, clonal expansion of both CD4+ and CD8+ T cells in blood was seen between baseline and week 6. The antigen specificity of the clonally expanded peripheral T cells was not determined. After ivuxolimab, more expanded clones were found on average in CD8+ T cells than in CD4+ T cells.

Genomic DNA was isolated from the sorted cells so that the TCRbeta CDR3 region could be sequenced. TCRbeta CDR3 regions were sequenced using the immunoSEQ Assay. The source is immuneACCESS, and TCRdb retained only in-frame sequences with V and J called. Part of the clones is not carried over; for the studies checked, unresolved V genes explain less than half of this, and the remainder is unexplained. This sample is represented by more than 20,000 clones; 85% of them were singletons. The ten largest make up around two fifths of the sample. CDR1 and CDR2 were assigned from the germline V gene (reference sequence) as LNHDA and SQIVND. The CDR3 sequence holds 14 residues, the cysteine and phenylalanine included. Kept here is only the CDR3 DNA, which spans 42 bases and is read in frame from base 1. Relative to germline, V is 5 bases shorter and J is 2 bases shorter, with 13 bases between their ends. The trial excluded patients who had a history of autoimmune disease or were on systemic immunosuppression. Peripheral blood for TCR sequencing was collected from all dose cohorts at baseline, on cycle 4 day 1, and on cycle 7 day 1. Samples were obtained from an open-label, multicenter, first-in-human phase I dose-escalation trial of ivuxolimab. Adults with locally advanced or metastatic melanoma, renal cell, hepatocellular, or head and neck squamous cell carcinoma were enrolled in the trial. Before TCR sequencing, CD4+ and CD8+ T cells were separately sorted from peripheral blood.

This receptor was obtained from an adult with an advanced solid tumor such as melanoma, head and neck, liver or kidney cancer. The chain was built from TRBV19 and TRBJ2-7; there is no confident call for the D gene. This material consisted of CD4+ or CD8+ T cells sorted from blood, taken in a trial of the OX40 agonist ivuxolimab. CDR3 reads: CASSSSGVTYEQYF. The DNA sequence is given as TGTGCCAGTAGTTCCTCAGGTGTTACCTACGAGCAGTACTTC.